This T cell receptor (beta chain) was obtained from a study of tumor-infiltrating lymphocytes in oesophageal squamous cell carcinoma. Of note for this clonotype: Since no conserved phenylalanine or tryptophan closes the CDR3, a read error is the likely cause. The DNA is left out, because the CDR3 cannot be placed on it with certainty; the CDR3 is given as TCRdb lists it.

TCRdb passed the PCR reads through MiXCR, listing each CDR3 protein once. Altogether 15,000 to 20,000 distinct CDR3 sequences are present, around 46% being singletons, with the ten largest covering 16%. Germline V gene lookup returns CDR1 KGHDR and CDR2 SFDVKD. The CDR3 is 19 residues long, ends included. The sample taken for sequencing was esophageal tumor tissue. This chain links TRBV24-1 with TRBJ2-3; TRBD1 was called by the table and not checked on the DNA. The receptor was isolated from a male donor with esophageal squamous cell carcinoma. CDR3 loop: CATSDTTTGSSYNEQFFGP.